This record covers a single TCR beta chain. These data come from a study of blood T cell repertoires in COVID-19. In the study overall: From T cells, B-cell-depleted T cells, or PBMCs came the material, which was cDNA or gDNA.

Authors' processing steps: Quantification of nucleated cells was approximated via reference gene primer amplification. Sequenced by immunoSEQ multiplex PCR; TCRdb stores in-frame clones only, minus some. V and J calls and clone size are copied from that table; D and trimming were computed from the DNA. This table holds 130,000 or so clones, about four fifths found once. There are 15 residues in the CDR3. Germline V gene data show CDR1 as SGHDT and CDR2 as YYEEEE. V was cut by 4 bases and J by 0 bases, with 10 bases left in between. The material sequenced was peripheral blood. The chain links TRBV5-6 to TRBJ1-4, with a weak D call TRBD1 (5 bases). This receptor was obtained from a woman older than 75 with acute or convalescent COVID-19. CDR3 amino acids: CASSGGTTTNEKLFF. In DNA form, the CDR3 reads TGTGCCAGCAGCGGGGGGACGACAACTAATGAAAAACTGTTTTTT.